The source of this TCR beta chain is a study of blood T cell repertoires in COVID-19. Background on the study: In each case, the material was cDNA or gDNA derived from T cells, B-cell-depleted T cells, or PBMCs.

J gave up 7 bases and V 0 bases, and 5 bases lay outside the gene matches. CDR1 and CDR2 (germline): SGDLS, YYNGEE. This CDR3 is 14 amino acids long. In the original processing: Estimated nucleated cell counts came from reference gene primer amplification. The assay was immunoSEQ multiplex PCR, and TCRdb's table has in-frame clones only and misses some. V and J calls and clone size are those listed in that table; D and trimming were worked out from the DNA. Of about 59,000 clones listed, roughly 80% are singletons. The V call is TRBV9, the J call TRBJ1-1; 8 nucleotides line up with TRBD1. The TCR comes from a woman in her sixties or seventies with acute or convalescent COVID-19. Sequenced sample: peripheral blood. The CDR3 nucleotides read TGTGCCAGCAGCGTAGGACAGGGGACCGGTGAAGCTTTCTTT. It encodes CASSVGQGTGEAFF.